These 32 T cell receptor beta chains were sequenced from one sample in a study of graft-versus-host responses after intestinal transplantation. Assay used: immunoSEQ multiplex PCR; TCRdb lists only in-frame clones, some missing. Of nearly 20,000 clones in the sample, approximately 89% were seen once. This specimen was PBMCs, taken approximately 240 days after intestinal transplant. Receptors were obtained from a human patient who received an intestinal transplant, so some T cells may come from the graft donor.

This chain uses TRBV5-8 with TRBJ1-2; no definite D call. Germline CDR1 is SGHTS and CDR2 is YDEGEE. CDR3 size: 15 residues. Trimming removed 1 base from V and 4 bases from J, with 14 bases in between. The chain's CDR3 is CASSLYATSLYGYTF. CDR3 sequence (DNA): TGTGCCAGCAGCTTGTATGCTACTTCCCTCTATGGCTACACCTTC.

This chain connects TRBV6-1 to TRBJ1-1; maybe TRBD1 (5 bases). V gave up 1 base and J gave up 0 bases, with 12 bases separating them. The germline V gene has CDR1 MNHNS and CDR2 SASEGT. The CDR3 runs 16 residues. This chain's CDR3 is CASSEGDGGLNTEAFF. The CDR3 nucleotides are TGTGCCAGCAGTGAAGGGGACGGGGGATTGAACACTGAAGCTTTCTTT.

Written as DNA, the CDR3 is TGTGCCAGCAGCGAAGGGTCGAACACTGAAGCTTTCTTT. Translation gives CASSEGSNTEAFF. V usage is TRBV9 and J usage is TRBJ1-1, with D uncertain. V was pared by 3 bases and J by 1 base, with 7 bases between. The CDR3 is 13 amino acids. Germline loops: CDR1 SGDLS, CDR2 YYNGEE.

In this sample, this clone turned up once. The rearrangement uses TRBV7-3 and TRBJ2-3, with 7 bases lining up with TRBD1. Germline V CDR1 and CDR2: SGHTA, FQGTGA. V was clipped by 6 bases and J by 2 bases; unmatched bases: 8. This CDR3 has 15 amino acids. The CDR3 bases are TGTGCCAGCAGTGAGGGGGCCCACTACACAGATACGCAGTATTTT. Translation gives CASSEGAHYTDTQYF.

The chain links TRBV6-6 to TRBJ1-5; 8 bases are shared with TRBD1. J lost 3 bases, V lost 5 bases, and 3 bases had no gene match. The CDR3 consists of 14 residues. Germline assignment: CDR1 MNHNY and CDR2 SVGAGI (reference sequence). The CDR3 spells CASSAQGVNQPQHF. As DNA, the CDR3 is TGTGCCAGCAGTGCACAGGGGGTCAATCAGCCCCAGCATTTT.

This clone was seen just once. The chain recombines TRBV9 with TRBJ1-2; D call uncertain. Germline V gene data show CDR1 as SGDLS and CDR2 as YYNGEE. The CDR3 sequence is 12 residues long. V was cut by 0 bases and J by 7 bases, with 7 bases left in between. The CDR3 DNA reads TGTGCCAGCAGCGTAGGGGCCCGTGGCTACACCTTC. Its translation: CASSVGARGYTF.

V and J are TRBV18 and TRBJ1-3; D not resolved. The CDR3 sequence is 16 residues long. The ends were cut back, 5 bases at V and 0 bases at J, with 14 bases in the middle. Germline V lookup: CDR1 KGHSH, CDR2 LQKENI. The CDR3 sequence is CASSLGGPSSGNTIYF. CDR3 bases: TGTGCCAGCTCATTGGGCGGCCCTAGCTCTGGAAACACCATATATTTT.

This rearrangement joins TRBV18 to TRBJ1-5; tentative D call: TRBD1 (5 bases). Germline CDR1 and CDR2: KGHSH and LQKENI. Trimming removed 3 bases at V and 6 bases at J, with 15 bases between. CDR3 size: 15 residues. In DNA, the CDR3 is TGTGCCAGCTCACCCCAGGGTGTTTACGGTCAGCCCCAGCATTTT. Its protein is CASSPQGVYGQPQHF.

The CDR3 DNA reads TGCGCCAGCAGCTTGGATGGACTAGCGGGGGGAACCGTCACAGATACGCAGTATTTT. Amino acid sequence: CASSLDGLAGGTVTDTQYF. The chain recombines TRBV5-1 with TRBJ2-3; TRBD2 agrees at 14 bases. Losses at the gene ends were 0 bases for V and 2 bases for J; bases not matched to a gene: 8. Germline V gene data show CDR1 as SGHRS and CDR2 as YFSETQ. The CDR3 has 19 amino acids.

V usage is TRBV10-1 and J usage is TRBJ2-3; D is undetermined. Trimming removed 3 bases at V and 4 bases at J, with 5 bases between. Germline CDR1 WNHNN, CDR2 SYGVQD (reference sequence). CDR3 length equals 12 residues. The CDR3 is CASSERPDTQYF. DNA for the CDR3: TGCGCCAGCAGTGAACGACCAGATACGCAGTATTTT.

The V and J genes are TRBV7-9 and TRBJ2-5, with D tentatively TRBD1 (5 bases). Germline V CDR1 and CDR2: SEHNR, FQNEAQ (reference sequence). Deletions cut 2 bases from V and 2 bases from J, with 12 bases between. This CDR3 contains 15 residues. CDR3 bases: TGTGCCAGCAGCTTACCCAGGGATCTACAAGAGACCCAGTACTTC. It specifies CASSLPRDLQETQYF.

Worth noting for this clone: The identical CDR3 is also encoded by other nucleotide sequences in the sample. The chain is built from TRBV6-4 and TRBJ2-3; TRBD2 aligns across 8 bases. Germline trimming cut 0 bases from V and 1 base from J; bases unmatched to any gene: 0. The length of the CDR3 is 15 residues. The germline gives CDR1 MRHNA, CDR2 SNTAGT. This chain's CDR3 is CASSDSRGGTDTQYF. CDR3 DNA: TGTGCCAGCAGTGACTCGCGGGGGGGCACAGATACGCAGTATTTT.

The chain is built from TRBV2 and TRBJ2-1; possible D gene TRBD1, 6 bases. V lost 5 bases to trimming and J lost 4 bases, with 24 bases between them. The length of the CDR3 is 18 residues. In germline, CDR1 is SNHLY, CDR2 FYNNEI. CDR3 loop: CASSTTGLGSMGYNEQFF. CDR3 DNA sequence: TGTGCCAGCAGTACTACAGGGCTAGGGAGTATGGGGTACAATGAGCAGTTCTTC.

The chain is built from TRBV6-5 and TRBJ1-2; D is perhaps TRBD1 (6 bases). V was trimmed by 0 bases and J by 7 bases, leaving 9 bases between them. The CDR3 runs to 13 residues. The germline CDR1 and CDR2 sequences are MNHEY and SVGAGI. In DNA form, the CDR3 reads TGTGCCAGCAGTTACTCAAGAGGGGGTGGCTACACCTTC. Its protein product is CASSYSRGGGYTF.

The chain employs TRBV12-5 and TRBJ1-1; D remains unclear. The CDR3 is 13 residues long. Germline CDR1 is LGHNT and CDR2 is FRNRAP. V lost 1 base and J lost 4, with 7 bases in between. The CDR3 sequence is CASGLGGPTEAFF. Written as DNA, the CDR3 is TGTGCTAGTGGTTTGGGTGGGCCCACTGAAGCTTTCTTT.

The chain joins TRBV6-5 to TRBJ2-3; 7 bases agree with TRBD1. From germline, CDR1 is MNHEY and CDR2 SVGAGI. This CDR3 region has 15 residues. J was trimmed by 0 bases and V by 2 bases; bases with no gene match: 2. CDR3 residues: CASSYQGDSTDTQYF. The CDR3, as DNA: TGTGCCAGCAGTTACCAGGGGGACAGCACAGATACGCAGTATTTT.

The J gene is TRBJ1-2, the V gene TRBV4-1; maybe TRBD1 (5 bases). CDR3 length: 15 amino acids. Looked up from germline, CDR1 is MGHRA and CDR2 is YSYEKL. Trimming removed 6 bases at V and 1 base at J, with 15 bases between. The CDR3, as DNA: TGCGCCAGCAGACGAGTCGGGGGGAGTAACTATGGCTACACCTTC. It yields the protein CASRRVGGSNYGYTF.

The rearrangement joins TRBV15 to TRBJ1-5, with a weak D call TRBD1 (5 bases). Germline CDR1 LNHNV, CDR2 YYDKDF (reference sequence). Trimming pared 3 bases from V and 0 bases from J, leaving 15 bases between. CDR3 length equals 17 residues. DNA of the CDR3: TGTGCCACCAGCAGCTCAGGGATTTCTTATAGCAATCAGCCCCAGCATTTT. Translation: CATSSSGISYSNQPQHF. Using reference TRBV15 and TRBJ1-5 for the parts outside the CDR3, the full variable domain is DAMVIQNPRYQVTQFGKPVTLSCSQTLNHNVMYWYQQKSSQAPKLLFHYYDKDFNNEADTPDNFQSRRPNTSFCFLDIRSPGLGDTAMYLCATSSSGISYSNQPQHFGDGTRLSIL.

Comment on this clone: One end of the junction does not line up with germline, which may come from a read error. V and J are TRBV7-8 and TRBJ2-2; TRBD1 matches 8 bases. The CDR3 loop spans 15 amino acids. The germline V gene encodes CDR1 SGHVS and CDR2 FQNEAQ. Written as DNA, the CDR3 is TGTGCCAGCAGCGTAGCGCAGGGGGCGCTCGGGGAGCTGTTTTTT. It translates to CASSVAQGALGELFF.

Only a few counts were recorded for this clone. The CDR3 coding sequence is TGTGCCAGCAGCCCCGTGGGAGGCGACGAAGCTTTCTTT. Translated, it gives CASSPVGGDEAFF. The gene calls are TRBV5-4 and TRBJ1-1, with D hard to call. CDR3 length equals 13 residues. Germline assignment: CDR1 SGHNT and CDR2 YYREEE (reference sequence). V lost 4 bases to trimming and J lost 8 bases, with 15 bases between them. The full variable domain, its missing parts supplied by reference TRBV5-4 and TRBJ1-1, is ETGVTQSPTHLIKTRGQQVTLRCSSQSGHNTVSWYQQALGQGPQFIFQYYREEENGRGNFPPRFSGLQFPNYSSELNVNALELDDSALYLCASSPVGGDEAFFGQGTRLTVV.

This clone has just a few counts. The chain combines TRBV4-2 with TRBJ2-5; 9 nucleotides align to TRBD2. Germline V lookup: CDR1 LGHNA, CDR2 YNFKEQ. With 4 bases clipped from V and 5 bases from J, the junction kept 11 bases outside the gene matches. CDR3 length: 16 residues. In DNA, the CDR3 is TGTGCCAGCAGCCGAAGTGGGCGGGGGGGCTCGGAGACCCAGTACTTC. This sequence encodes CASSRSGRGGSETQYF.

The chain carries TRBV5-1 and TRBJ2-1, with 11 bases matching TRBD2. Germline CDR1 and CDR2: SGHRS and YFSETQ. The CDR3 spans 18 residues. V was pared by 0 bases and J by 8 bases, with 13 bases of the junction left unmatched. CDR3 in DNA: TGCGCCAGCAGCTTGGCACCCACTGTTAGCGGGGGGGGTCATGAGCAGTTCTTC. Protein product: CASSLAPTVSGGGHEQFF.

CDR3 coding DNA: TGTGCCAGCAGCCCAAGGGAGGTTAATGATGAAAAACTGTTTTTT. It is translated as CASSPREVNDEKLFF. The chain couples TRBV7-9 to TRBJ1-4; D is unresolved. CDR1 SEHNR and CDR2 FQNEAQ come from the germline V gene (reference sequence). The ends were cut back, 5 bases at V and 6 bases at J, with 16 bases in the middle. The CDR3 extends over 15 amino acids.

The chain combines TRBV2 with TRBJ1-2; D gene uncertain. This CDR3 comprises 14 residues. V lost 0 bases to trimming and J lost 8 bases, with 13 bases between them. Germline V lookup: CDR1 SNHLY, CDR2 FYNNEI. This CDR3 reads CASSEASGKYGYTF. The CDR3 DNA is TGTGCCAGCAGTGAAGCGTCGGGAAAATACGGCTACACCTTC. Drawing the rest from reference TRBV2 and TRBJ1-2, the complete variable domain is EPEVTQTPSHQVTQMGQEVILRCVPISNHLYFYWYRQILGQKVEFLVSFYNNEISEKSEIFDDQFSVERPDGSNFTLKIRSTKLEDSAMYFCASSEASGKYGYTFGSGTRLTVV.

This chain joins TRBV5-1 and TRBJ2-4; 7 bases align to TRBD2. CDR3 length: 14 residues. V trimming: 1 base; J trimming: 8 bases; junction bases outside the gene matches: 6. Germline CDR1 and CDR2: SGHRS and YFSETQ. Here the CDR3 DNA reads TGCGCCAGCAGCTTGAACGAGGGGAGGGACATTCAGTACTTC. Translation gives CASSLNEGRDIQYF.

V gene TRBV11-1 combines with J gene TRBJ1-1; a possible D gene is TRBD1 (5 bases). Germline CDR1 reads SGHAT; CDR2 reads FQDESV (reference sequence). This CDR3 has 16 amino acids. V was cut by 3 bases and J by 6 bases, with 20 bases left in between. CDR3 DNA: TGTGCCAGCAGCTTGGTCCGGGGCGACAAGAGGCCTGAAGCTTTCTTT. Protein sequence: CASSLVRGDKRPEAFF.

This clone came up once. The rearrangement joins TRBV7-9 to TRBJ2-7; 10 nucleotides align to TRBD2. Germline CDR1 SEHNR, CDR2 FQNEAQ (reference sequence). J gave up 6 bases and V 4 bases, and 9 bases lay outside the gene matches. This CDR3 has 15 residues. The CDR3 protein is CASSSTTSGVVEQYF. The CDR3 nucleotides read TGTGCCAGCAGCTCTACTACTAGCGGGGTAGTCGAGCAGTACTTC.

The V call is TRBV30, the J call TRBJ1-2, with TRBD1 identical over 9 bases. The J segment lost 1 base and the V segment lost 7 bases, leaving 4 bases of the junction unmatched. CDR3 length: 13 amino acids. Germline values: CDR1 GTSNPN, CDR2 SVGIG (reference sequence). CDR3 nucleotides: TGTGCCTTCACAGGGGGCCTTAACTATGGCTACACCTTC. It yields the protein CAFTGGLNYGYTF.

This chain joins TRBV27 and TRBJ2-5, with D tentatively TRBD1 (6 bases). From germline, CDR1 is MNHEY and CDR2 SMNVEV (reference sequence). CDR3 length: 14 residues. Trimming took off 3 bases at V and 5 bases at J, with 13 bases between the two ends. This CDR3 is CASSFSGEGETQYF. Written as DNA, the CDR3 is TGTGCCAGCAGTTTTTCAGGGGAAGGTGAGACCCAGTACTTC.

This clone has a count of ten or more. The chain has TRBV4-2 and TRBJ2-2; TRBD2 aligns across 15 bases. This CDR3 has 17 amino acids. Unmatched junction bases numbered 5, after V lost 5 bases and J lost 4 bases. CDR1 LGHNA and CDR2 YNFKEQ come from the germline V gene. CDR3 loop: CASSSRTSGGVTGELFF. Here the CDR3 DNA reads TGTGCCAGCAGCTCTCGGACTAGCGGGGGGGTCACCGGGGAGCTGTTTTTT.

This sequence joins TRBV7-9 and TRBJ2-2; tentatively, D is TRBD1 (6 bases). Per the germline V gene, CDR1 is SEHNR and CDR2 is FQNEAQ (reference sequence). V was trimmed by 4 bases and J by 8 bases, leaving 17 bases between them. The CDR3 is made up of 15 amino acids. CDR3: CASSSGQPVSGELFF. The CDR3, as DNA: TGTGCCAGCAGCTCAGGACAGCCAGTGTCTGGGGAGCTGTTTTTT.

This clone was seen just once. The V and J genes are TRBV10-2 and TRBJ1-3; TRBD1 is a possible D gene (5 bases). V was clipped by 10 bases and J by 3 bases, with 22 bases between them. Per the germline V gene, CDR1 is WSHSY and CDR2 is SAAADI. The CDR3 loop spans 16 amino acids. The CDR3 nucleotides are TGCGCCACCCGGGGGAGGTTCGAGAACGGTGGAAACACCATATATTTT. It encodes CATRGRFENGGNTIYF.